This entry lists 4 T cell receptor beta chains sequenced from one sample in a study of human T cells and chemical hapten exposure. TCRdb processed the RACE reads anew with MiXCR; each CDR3 protein has one entry. The sample yields some 300,000 distinct CDR3 sequences, around 5% seen once. Time point denoted: pre-sensitization, week 0. Treatment reported: therapeutic diphenylcyclopropenone sensitization with weekly scalp DPC. Here the sequenced sample was whole blood, taken in connection with sensitization to the hapten diphenylcyclopropenone (DPC). The source of these receptors is a woman between 18 and 29 years old with alopecia areata. Some clones in this sample may be carry-over from other donors' samples.

The chain links TRBV18 to TRBJ2-5; 9 bases are shared with TRBD2. With 3 bases clipped from V and 2 bases from J, the junction kept 1 base outside the gene matches. The CDR3 sequence is 14 residues long. The germline V gene encodes CDR1 KGHSH and CDR2 LQKENI. In nucleotides, the CDR3 is TGTGCCAGCTCACCGGCGGGGGGGCAAGAGACCCAGTACTTC. It is translated as CASSPAGGQETQYF.

The chain couples TRBV20-1 to TRBJ1-3; no reliable D call. Deletions cut 5 bases from V and 2 bases from J, with 7 bases between. The CDR3 contains 12 residues. CDR1 and CDR2 from the germline V gene are DFQATT and SNEGSKA (reference sequence). The CDR3 region is CSAYEPGNTIYF. The CDR3 DNA follows: TGCAGTGCTTACGAGCCTGGAAACACCATATATTTT.

This clonotype was observed a few times. CDR3 nucleotide sequence: TGTGCCAGCAGCTCCACACGGGGCACAGGTTCACCCCTCCACTTT. It is translated as CASSSTRGTGSPLHF. The chain uses TRBV7-9 and TRBJ1-6, with D maybe TRBD1 (5 bases). With 4 bases removed from V and 9 bases from J, the gap between germline ends came to 16 bases. CDR1 is SEHNR, CDR2 FQNEAQ, per germline (reference sequence). This CDR3 is 15 amino acids long.

This rearrangement joins TRBV20-1 to TRBJ1-6; 7 nucleotides match TRBD1. The J segment lost 7 bases and the V segment lost 6 bases, leaving 3 bases of the junction unmatched. CDR3 length: 12 residues. Looked up from germline, CDR1 is DFQATT and CDR2 is SNEGSKA (reference sequence). The CDR3 DNA reads TGCAGTGCGAGGGACAGAAATTCACCCCTCCACTTT. Amino acids: CSARDRNSPLHF.